The present T cell receptor beta chain was sequenced within a study of blood T cell repertoires in COVID-19. Whole-study context: Collection of acute and convalescent COVID-19 samples took place in the United States, Italy and Spain. T cells, B-cell-depleted T cells, or PBMCs provided the cDNA or gDNA that served as material.

V dropped 1 base and J dropped 2; count of bases not matched to a gene: 2. Germline values: CDR1 SGHVS, CDR2 FQNEAQ. This CDR3 region has 15 residues. Using immunoSEQ multiplex PCR, the repertoire was profiled, and TCRdb retains in-frame clones only, with some absent. The sample has approximately 200,000 clones, about 88% seen once; the top ten hold 1.5% to 2%. Sequenced: peripheral blood. This clonotype originated in an older man with acute or convalescent COVID-19. This chain links TRBV7-8 with TRBJ2-7; TRBD2 aligns across 10 bases. The CDR3 region has the DNA TGTGCCAGCAGCTTAGTAGCGGGGGGAACCTACGAGCAGTACTTC. This translates into CASSLVAGGTYEQYF.